These 17 T cell receptor beta chains share one sample of origin, sequenced in a study of tumor-infiltrating lymphocytes in primary liver carcinoma. Researchers generated TCR beta cDNA from roughly 500 ng of total RNA, relying on a constant-region primer. Three rounds of nested multiplex PCR with slightly modified ARM-PCR produced TCR beta libraries. The first two PCR rounds used TRBV1-TRBV30 primers with a Cbeta primer, 9 to 11 cycles each. TCRdb recomputed calls from the multiplex PCR reads with MiXCR, one row per CDR3 protein. The sample contains about 200,000 distinct CDR3 sequences, approximately 64% of which appear only once. Blood RNA originated from unsorted whole blood, with germline DNA additionally extracted. Sequenced material: peripheral blood. The receptors come from an older woman with primary liver carcinoma and hepatitis B virus infection.

About this clonotype itself: At one end, the junction sequence differs from germline, possibly due to a read error. The genes are TRBV29-1 and TRBJ2-1; 11 bases line up with TRBD1. Per germline, CDR1 SQVTM and CDR2 ANQGSEA. This CDR3 spans 13 amino acids. The CDR3, as DNA: TGTAGCGTCTGGACAGGGGGCTGGGATGAGCAGTTCTTC. As protein: CSVWTGGWDEQFF.

This chain joins TRBV30 and TRBJ2-2, with unresolved D. In germline, CDR1 is GTSNPN, CDR2 SVGIG (reference sequence). Trimming removed 5 bases from V and 2 bases from J, with 6 bases in between. This CDR3 has 12 residues. This CDR3 is CAWDSNTGELFF. CDR3 in DNA: TGTGCCTGGGATAGCAACACCGGGGAGCTGTTTTTT.

The gene calls are TRBV28 and TRBJ2-1; TRBD2 matches at 8 bases. This CDR3 comprises 16 residues. V was pared by 9 bases and J by 2 bases, with 12 bases of the junction left unmatched. The V gene's germline CDR1 is MDHEN and CDR2 SYDVKM. CDR3: CASIRAGGAPYNEQFF. CDR3 sequence (DNA): TGTGCCAGTATTAGGGCGGGAGGTGCCCCCTACAATGAGCAGTTCTTC.

This clonotype occurred a few times. The chain carries TRBV7-9 and TRBJ2-3, with TRBD1 identical over 7 bases. The CDR3 runs to 15 residues. CDR1 SEHNR and CDR2 FQNEAQ come from the germline V gene (reference sequence). V was clipped by 4 bases and J by 2 bases; unmatched bases: 6. The CDR3, as DNA: TGTGCCAGCAGCTCCATGGGACAGTACACAGATACGCAGTATTTT. As protein: CASSSMGQYTDTQYF.

This clonotype was seen at least ten times. The CDR3 sequence: CASSPNSGHTDTQYF. The CDR3 coding sequence is TGTGCCAGCAGCCCTAACAGCGGGCACACAGATACGCAGTATTTT. The chain has TRBV11-3 and TRBJ2-3, with D tentatively TRBD2 (6 bases). V gave up 5 bases and J gave up 2 bases, with 14 bases separating them. Germline loops: CDR1 SGHNT, CDR2 YENEEA. The CDR3 is made up of 15 amino acids.

The rearrangement uses TRBV7-9 and TRBJ2-1, with D perhaps matching TRBD2 (5 bases). The ends were cut back, 8 bases at V and 5 bases at J, with 13 bases in the middle. This CDR3 comprises 13 residues. CDR1 and CDR2 from the germline V gene are SEHNR and FQNEAQ (reference sequence). The CDR3 DNA reads TGTGCCAGCGGCCCTAGCAGCGACAATGAGCAGTTCTTC. It codes for CASGPSSDNEQFF.

Of note for this clonotype: The CDR3 ends on some other residue instead of the conserved phenylalanine or tryptophan, so this is likely a read error. V usage is TRBV11-2 and J usage is TRBJ2-7, with a possible D match to TRBD2 (7 bases). From germline, CDR1 is SGHAT and CDR2 FQNNGV. The CDR3 length is 13 residues. In DNA form, the CDR3 reads TGTGCCACCAGCCCCGGGGGGCTCCACGAGCAGTACTTA. This gives the protein CATSPGGLHEQYL.

This clonotype showed up just once. This may stem from a read error, because a much larger clone lies one nucleotide away. The chain joins TRBV12-3 or TRBV12-4 to TRBJ2-7; 8 positions agree with TRBD2. The CDR3 length is 14 residues. CDR3 in DNA: TGTGCCGGCAGTTTAGGGGGACTAGCCTACGAGCAGTACTTC. This codes for CAGSLGGLAYEQYF.

Turning to this clonotype: One junction end does not reproduce the germline sequence, and a read error may be involved. J is TRBJ2-1 and V is TRBV6-5; D is tentatively TRBD1 or TRBD2 (5 bases each). The CDR3 runs 16 residues. Germline V gene lookup returns CDR1 MNHEY and CDR2 SVGAGI. The CDR3 DNA follows: TGTGCCATCACTAGATCGGTACAGGAAGCCTACATTGAGCAGTTCTTC. This gives the protein CAITRSVQEAYIEQFF.

This clonotype was detected only a few times. This rearrangement joins TRBV6-1 to TRBJ2-1; weak D call: TRBD2 (6 bases). This CDR3 has 14 residues. V was shortened by 8 bases and J by 0 bases, with 11 bases between the two germline ends. CDR1 MNHNS and CDR2 SASEGT come from the germline V gene. CDR3 DNA: TGTGCCAGCGACTTGGGGGGCTCCTACAATGAGCAGTTCTTC. Protein product: CASDLGGSYNEQFF.

This clonotype was detected many times. DNA for the CDR3: TGTGCCATCAGCGGAGTCAGACCCTACGAGCAGTACTTC. Encoded protein: CAISGVRPYEQYF. J is TRBJ2-7 and V is TRBV10-3; D is ambiguous. Germline assignment: CDR1 ENHRY and CDR2 SYGVKD. The CDR3 length is 13 residues. The V end was cut by 6 bases, the J end by 2 bases, with 11 bases between.

Comments on this clonotype: This may arise from a read error, as a much more abundant clone is one base away. The rearrangement joins TRBV6-5 to TRBJ1-2; tentative D call: TRBD1 (5 bases). The CDR3 length is 14 residues. Germline lookup yields CDR1 MNHEY and CDR2 SVGAGI. The CDR3 DNA sequence: TGTACCAGCAGTTTTTTGCAGGGAAACTATGGCTACACCTTC. Amino acids: CTSSFLQGNYGYTF.

Worth noting for this clonotype: This sequence may be a read error, since a much larger clone differs from it by one base. This chain connects TRBV12-5 to TRBJ2-1; TRBD1 matches 9 bases. CDR1 and CDR2 from the germline V gene are LGHNT and FRNRAP. The CDR3 is 16 amino acids. The CDR3 loop reads CASSISGTGLGNDQFF. The CDR3 DNA is TGTGCCAGCAGTATTTCCGGGACAGGGCTGGGGAATGACCAGTTCTTC.

The chain has TRBV20-1 and TRBJ1-1; D is uncertain. Germline V gene data show CDR1 as DFQATT and CDR2 as SNEGSKA (reference sequence). The germline V and J ends were trimmed by 3 bases and 4 bases, with 15 bases remaining between them. CDR3 length: 14 amino acids. The CDR3 nucleotides read TGCAGTGCTAGTCTTGGCAGGACGACCACTGAAGCTTTCTTT. It codes for CSASLGRTTTEAFF.

V is TRBV24-1 and J is TRBJ2-3; 10 nucleotides agree with TRBD2. Germline V gene sequence: CDR1 KGHDR, CDR2 SFDVKD. After removal of 3 bases from V and 6 bases from J, the junction contained 11 bases not matched to a gene. CDR3 length: 17 amino acids. The CDR3 nucleotides read TGTGCCACCAGTGATGTAGGCGCTAGCGGGAGACCGGATACGCAGTATTTT. Protein product: CATSDVGASGRPDTQYF.

A remark on this clonotype: A much larger clone is a single base away; this may be a read error. The chain carries TRBV10-2 and TRBJ1-5; no firm D call. V shed 5 bases and J shed 5 bases, with 13 bases lying between them. Germline assignment: CDR1 WSHSY and CDR2 SAAADI. The CDR3 has 14 residues. As DNA, the CDR3 is TGCGCCAGCAGTAGGACGCGGGCTGATCAGCCCCAGCATTTT. This sequence encodes CASSRTRADQPQHF.

The chain links TRBV11-2 to TRBJ1-1; D is undetermined. The CDR3 runs 11 residues. The V and J ends lost 6 bases and 12 bases respectively, with 14 bases between them. Germline V gives CDR1 SGHAT, CDR2 FQNNGV. As DNA, the CDR3 is TGTGCCAGCAGTCCCACAGCGAAGCCTTTCTTT. Its protein is CASSPTAKPFF.